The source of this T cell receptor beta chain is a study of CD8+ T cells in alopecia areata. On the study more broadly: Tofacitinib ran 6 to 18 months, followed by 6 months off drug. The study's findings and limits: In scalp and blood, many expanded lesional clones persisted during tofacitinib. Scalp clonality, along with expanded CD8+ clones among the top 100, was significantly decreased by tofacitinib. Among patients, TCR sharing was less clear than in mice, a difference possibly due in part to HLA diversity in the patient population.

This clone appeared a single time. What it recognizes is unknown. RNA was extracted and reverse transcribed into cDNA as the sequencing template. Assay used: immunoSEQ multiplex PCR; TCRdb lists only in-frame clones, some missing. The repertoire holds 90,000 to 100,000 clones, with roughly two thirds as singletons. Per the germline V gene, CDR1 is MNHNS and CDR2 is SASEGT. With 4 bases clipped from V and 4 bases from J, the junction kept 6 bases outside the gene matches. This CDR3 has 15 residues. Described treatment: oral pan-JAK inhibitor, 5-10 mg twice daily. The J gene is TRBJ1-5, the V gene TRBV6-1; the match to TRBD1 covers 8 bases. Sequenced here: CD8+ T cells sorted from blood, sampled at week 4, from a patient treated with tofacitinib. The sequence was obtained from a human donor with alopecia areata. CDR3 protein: CASSALTGANQPQHF. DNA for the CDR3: TGTGCCAGCAGTGCCTTGACAGGGGCGAATCAGCCCCAGCATTTT.